This T cell receptor beta chain was retrieved from a study of CD8 T cells in ankylosing spondylitis. TCRdb itself ran the 5' RACE reads through MiXCR, one entry per CDR3 protein. Found here are roughly 200,000 distinct CDR3 sequences, roughly 12% of them singletons; the top ten hold approximately 15%. With regard to this clonotype: Antigen unknown.

Broader study findings: Reportedly, matched ankylosing spondylitis synovial fluid was significantly enriched for disease-linked clones.

The ends lost 4 bases at V and 2 bases at J; junction bases unmatched: 14. The CDR3 has 19 amino acids. The germline CDR1 and CDR2 sequences are SGDLS and YYNGEE. The clonotype comes from a male donor with ankylosing spondylitis or in good health (not recorded which). What was sequenced was blood, either unsorted or a sorted T cell fraction (not recorded which). The chain couples TRBV9 to TRBJ2-3; 12 bases agree with TRBD2. CDR3 nucleotide sequence: TGTGCCAGCAGCCCGGGGACGCTCGGACTAGCGGGGCCCACAGATACGCAGTATTTT. It codes for CASSPGTLGLAGPTDTQYF.